This T cell receptor (beta chain) derives from a study of OX40 agonist ivuxolimab in advanced cancers. Study details: All patients had ivuxolimab intravenously every 2 weeks at 0.01 to 10 mg/kg.

Some clones are missing from TCRdb's copy, which holds only in-frame ones; the method was immunoSEQ multiplex PCR. The data show over 70,000 clones, with just over 90% seen just once and 13% to 15% held by the top ten. This clone was seen just once. Sequencing was performed on CD4+ or CD8+ T cells sorted from blood, taken in a trial of the OX40 agonist ivuxolimab. This sequence was found in an adult with an advanced solid tumor such as melanoma, head and neck, liver or kidney cancer.

The CDR3 DNA sequence: TGTGCCAGCAGTGAATATGAAGGCAGCTCTGGAAACACCATATATTTT. Its translation is CASSEYEGSSGNTIYF. V gene TRBV25-1 combines with J gene TRBJ1-3; no reliable D call. Between the trimmed V and J ends, which lost 0 bases and 0 bases, there was a span of 9 bases. There are 16 residues in the CDR3. Germline V lookup: CDR1 MGHDK, CDR2 SYGVNS.